The rows below give T cell receptor beta chains drawn from one sample of a study of cytomegalovirus exposure and HLA in healthy donors. Libraries were prepared by immunoSEQ multiplex PCR; TCRdb keeps only in-frame clonotypes and omits some of them. The data contain around 150,000 clones, 75% to 85% of them singletons. The sequenced sample was PBMCs. The origin of the receptors is a young man in good health and CMV-seronegative. Both conserved end residues are part of each CDR3. Fields, in order: D gene, J gene, clone size, V gene, CDR3 protein, CDR3 DNA. The D gene is left open where the match is weak. Size tells how often a clone was seen (once, few, many) or the class of an expanded clone, and some rows leave it out.

D gene: TRBD2; J gene: TRBJ2-2; clone size: once; V gene: TRBV5-1; CDR3 protein: CASSLPGGFTGELFF; CDR3 DNA: TGCGCCAGCAGCTTGCCGGGAGGCTTCACCGGGGAGCTGTTTTTT
D gene: NA; J gene: TRBJ2-5; clone size: NA; V gene: TRBV5-4; CDR3 protein: CASSLELSQETQYF; CDR3 DNA: TGTGCCAGCAGCTTGGAACTATCCCAAGAGACCCAGTACTTC
D gene: NA; J gene: TRBJ2-2; clone size: NA; V gene: TRBV5-6; CDR3 protein: CASSPETGDGELFF; CDR3 DNA: TGTGCCAGCAGCCCCGAGACGGGAGACGGGGAGCTGTTTTTT
D gene: TRBD1; J gene: TRBJ1-1; clone size: NA; V gene: TRBV7-8; CDR3 protein: CASSSGTGARTEAFF; CDR3 DNA: TGTGCCAGCAGCTCCGGGACAGGGGCTAGGACTGAAGCTTTCTTT
D gene: NA; J gene: TRBJ2-6; clone size: NA; V gene: TRBV6-5; CDR3 protein: CASSYLRVPGANVLTF; CDR3 DNA: TGTGCCAGCAGTTACCTCAGGGTTCCTGGGGCCAACGTCCTGACTTTC
D gene: TRBD2; J gene: TRBJ2-5; clone size: NA; V gene: TRBV11-1; CDR3 protein: CASSKGSGNQETQYF; CDR3 DNA: TGTGCCAGCAGCAAAGGGAGCGGGAATCAAGAGACCCAGTACTTC
D gene: TRBD1; J gene: TRBJ1-2; clone size: once; V gene: TRBV5-6; CDR3 protein: CASSLGQGVYGYTF; CDR3 DNA: TGTGCCAGCAGCTTGGGACAGGGGGTCTATGGCTACACCTTC
D gene: TRBD1; J gene: TRBJ1-2; clone size: NA; V gene: TRBV7-2; CDR3 protein: CASSLWGQGYDYGYTF; CDR3 DNA: TGTGCCAGCAGCTTATGGGGACAGGGGTACGACTATGGCTACACCTTC
D gene: NA; J gene: TRBJ2-1; clone size: NA; V gene: TRBV9; CDR3 protein: CASSVGGVQFF; CDR3 DNA: TGTGCCAGCAGCGTAGGGGGAGTGCAGTTCTTC
D gene: TRBD2; J gene: TRBJ2-7; clone size: once; V gene: TRBV30; CDR3 protein: CAWRVAGVPGEQYF; CDR3 DNA: TGTGCCTGGAGGGTAGCGGGAGTACCGGGCGAGCAGTACTTC
D gene: NA; J gene: TRBJ2-1; clone size: NA; V gene: TRBV5-1; CDR3 protein: CASSLPAGRGDEQFF; CDR3 DNA: TGCGCCAGCAGCTTGCCGGCAGGGCGGGGTGATGAGCAGTTCTTC
D gene: NA; J gene: TRBJ2-3; clone size: NA; V gene: TRBV5-1; CDR3 protein: CASSVQDSSISNTQYF; CDR3 DNA: TGCGCCAGCAGCGTCCAGGACTCTTCAATTTCAAATACGCAGTATTTT
D gene: NA; J gene: TRBJ2-7; clone size: once; V gene: TRBV29-1; CDR3 protein: CSVEDLSGDMSYEQYF; CDR3 DNA: TGCAGCGTTGAAGATCTGTCGGGAGATATGTCCTACGAGCAGTACTTC
D gene: TRBD1; J gene: TRBJ1-6; clone size: NA; V gene: TRBV19; CDR3 protein: CASSIARGPDSPLHF; CDR3 DNA: TGTGCCAGTAGTATAGCGAGGGGGCCGGATTCACCCCTCCACTTT
D gene: TRBD1; J gene: TRBJ2-7; clone size: NA; V gene: TRBV28; CDR3 protein: CASSLTGPTYEQYF; CDR3 DNA: TGTGCCAGCAGCTTGACAGGGCCTACCTACGAGCAGTACTTC
D gene: NA; J gene: TRBJ2-1; clone size: NA; V gene: TRBV5-8; CDR3 protein: CASSWGDNEQFF; CDR3 DNA: TGTGCCAGCAGCTGGGGGGACAATGAGCAGTTCTTC
D gene: NA; J gene: TRBJ2-7; clone size: NA; V gene: TRBV2; CDR3 protein: CASSPDIYEQYF; CDR3 DNA: TGTGCCAGCAGCCCAGATATCTACGAGCAGTACTTC
D gene: TRBD2; J gene: TRBJ2-5; clone size: NA; V gene: TRBV5-1; CDR3 protein: CASSPSGRAFEETQYF; CDR3 DNA: TGCGCCAGCAGCCCCAGCGGGAGGGCCTTCGAAGAGACCCAGTACTTC
D gene: NA; J gene: TRBJ1-5; clone size: NA; V gene: TRBV14; CDR3 protein: CASSQDSDQPQHF; CDR3 DNA: TGTGCCAGCAGCCAAGACAGTGATCAGCCCCAGCATTTT
D gene: TRBD2; J gene: TRBJ2-2; clone size: few; V gene: TRBV28; CDR3 protein: CASSSGGGGTGELFF; CDR3 DNA: TGTGCCAGCAGTTCTGGCGGGGGAGGCACCGGGGAGCTGTTTTTT
D gene: TRBD1; J gene: TRBJ2-7; clone size: NA; V gene: TRBV7-7; CDR3 protein: CASSHGTGYEQYF; CDR3 DNA: TGTGCCAGCAGCCACGGGACAGGCTACGAGCAGTACTTC
D gene: TRBD1; J gene: TRBJ2-7; clone size: NA; V gene: TRBV11-2; CDR3 protein: CASSLGPTGETGEQYF; CDR3 DNA: TGTGCCAGCAGCTTAGGTCCGACAGGGGAGACGGGCGAGCAGTACTTC
D gene: NA; J gene: TRBJ2-2; clone size: NA; V gene: TRBV5-4; CDR3 protein: CASRGQAGELFF; CDR3 DNA: TGTGCCAGCAGGGGGCAGGCCGGGGAGCTGTTTTTT
D gene: NA; J gene: TRBJ1-6; clone size: NA; V gene: TRBV11-2; CDR3 protein: CASSLVGGSPLHF; CDR3 DNA: TGTGCCAGCAGCTTAGTGGGGGGTTCACCCCTCCACTTT
D gene: NA; J gene: TRBJ2-7; clone size: NA; V gene: TRBV7-2; CDR3 protein: CASSITTGIAYEQYF; CDR3 DNA: TGTGCCAGCAGCATTACTACAGGCATTGCCTACGAGCAGTACTTC
D gene: NA; J gene: TRBJ1-2; clone size: NA; V gene: TRBV6-5; CDR3 protein: CASSLDSAYGYTF; CDR3 DNA: TGTGCCAGCAGTTTAGATAGTGCCTATGGCTACACCTTC
D gene: NA; J gene: TRBJ2-6; clone size: NA; V gene: TRBV28; CDR3 protein: CASRDRDYSGANVLTF; CDR3 DNA: TGTGCCAGCAGGGACAGGGACTACTCTGGGGCCAACGTCCTGACTTTC
D gene: NA; J gene: TRBJ1-6; clone size: once; V gene: TRBV6-5; CDR3 protein: CASSYGASGNSPLHF; CDR3 DNA: TGTGCCAGCAGTTACGGGGCGTCTGGGAATTCACCCCTCCACTTT
D gene: TRBD2; J gene: TRBJ2-7; clone size: NA; V gene: TRBV13; CDR3 protein: CASSARGVAAGGVYEQYF; CDR3 DNA: TGTGCCAGCAGCGCCAGAGGTGTAGCGGCGGGAGGGGTGTACGAGCAGTACTTC
D gene: TRBD1; J gene: TRBJ1-1; clone size: NA; V gene: TRBV19; CDR3 protein: CASGTAMNTEAFF; CDR3 DNA: TGTGCCAGCGGGACAGCTATGAACACTGAAGCTTTCTTT
D gene: NA; J gene: TRBJ1-1; clone size: NA; V gene: TRBV19; CDR3 protein: CASSTRGRGVQNTEAFF; CDR3 DNA: TGTGCCAGTAGTACACGAGGACGGGGGGTACAGAACACTGAAGCTTTCTTT
D gene: TRBD1; J gene: TRBJ1-2; clone size: NA; V gene: TRBV25-1; CDR3 protein: CASRESIQGANGYTF; CDR3 DNA: TGTGCCAGCAGGGAGTCCATACAGGGGGCAAACGGCTACACCTTC
D gene: NA; J gene: TRBJ2-5; clone size: NA; V gene: TRBV13; CDR3 protein: CASSSLDTQETQYF; CDR3 DNA: TGTGCCAGCAGCTCCTTGGACACCCAAGAGACCCAGTACTTC
D gene: NA; J gene: TRBJ2-2; clone size: NA; V gene: TRBV19; CDR3 protein: CASTDSNTGELFF; CDR3 DNA: TGTGCCAGTACAGATTCGAACACCGGGGAGCTGTTTTTT
D gene: NA; J gene: TRBJ2-2; clone size: NA; V gene: TRBV5-6; CDR3 protein: CASSFFRVYGELFF; CDR3 DNA: TGTGCCAGCAGCTTTTTTCGGGTGTACGGGGAGCTGTTTTTT
D gene: NA; J gene: TRBJ2-7; clone size: NA; V gene: TRBV2; CDR3 protein: CANSEPLQLEQYF; CDR3 DNA: TGTGCCAACAGTGAACCCCTGCAGTTAGAGCAGTACTTC
D gene: TRBD2; J gene: TRBJ2-3; clone size: many; V gene: TRBV7-9; CDR3 protein: CASGAPGGGTDTQYF; CDR3 DNA: TGTGCCAGCGGGGCCCCTGGGGGGGGCACAGATACGCAGTATTTT
D gene: NA; J gene: TRBJ1-5; clone size: NA; V gene: TRBV28; CDR3 protein: CASSQGGEVQPQHF; CDR3 DNA: TGTGCCAGCAGCCAAGGGGGGGAGGTTCAGCCCCAGCATTTT
D gene: NA; J gene: TRBJ2-3; clone size: NA; V gene: TRBV5-1; CDR3 protein: CASSFIGSEADTQYF; CDR3 DNA: TGCGCCAGCAGCTTTATCGGTTCGGAGGCAGATACGCAGTATTTT
D gene: TRBD1; J gene: TRBJ1-1; clone size: NA; V gene: TRBV11-2; CDR3 protein: CASSLGKGASEAFF; CDR3 DNA: TGTGCCAGCAGCTTAGGAAAGGGGGCCTCTGAAGCTTTCTTT
D gene: TRBD2; J gene: TRBJ2-3; clone size: once; V gene: TRBV19; CDR3 protein: CASSRTSGVYTQYF; CDR3 DNA: TGTGCCAGTAGTCGGACTAGCGGGGTATATACGCAGTATTTT
D gene: TRBD2; J gene: TRBJ2-1; clone size: NA; V gene: TRBV7-9; CDR3 protein: CASSLAQRTSGNEQFF; CDR3 DNA: TGTGCCAGCAGCTTAGCGCAGAGGACTAGCGGGAATGAGCAGTTCTTC
D gene: NA; J gene: TRBJ1-2; clone size: NA; V gene: TRBV18; CDR3 protein: CASSPRDRITNYGYTF; CDR3 DNA: TGTGCCAGCTCACCACGTGACAGAATCACTAACTATGGCTACACCTTC
D gene: NA; J gene: TRBJ1-2; clone size: few; V gene: TRBV6-5; CDR3 protein: CASSYSSDSYGYTF; CDR3 DNA: TGTGCCAGCAGTTACTCTTCGGACAGCTATGGCTACACCTTC
D gene: NA; J gene: TRBJ2-7; clone size: NA; V gene: TRBV5-6; CDR3 protein: CASSLGAAYEQYF; CDR3 DNA: TGTGCCAGCAGCTTGGGGGCCGCCTACGAGCAGTACTTC
D gene: TRBD2; J gene: TRBJ2-7; clone size: few; V gene: TRBV11-1; CDR3 protein: CASNPGLAAHEQYF; CDR3 DNA: TGTGCCAGCAACCCGGGACTAGCGGCCCACGAGCAGTACTTC
D gene: TRBD1; J gene: TRBJ2-5; clone size: NA; V gene: TRBV10-1; CDR3 protein: CASGRQGGETQYF; CDR3 DNA: TGCGCCAGCGGGAGACAGGGGGGAGAGACCCAGTACTTC
D gene: NA; J gene: TRBJ2-5; clone size: NA; V gene: TRBV11-2; CDR3 protein: CASSTILRGEVTQYF; CDR3 DNA: TGTGCCAGCAGCACCATCCTCAGGGGGGAGGTGACCCAGTACTTC
D gene: NA; J gene: TRBJ1-2; clone size: once; V gene: TRBV9; CDR3 protein: CASSAVGDYGYTF; CDR3 DNA: TGTGCCAGCAGCGCCGTCGGTGACTATGGCTACACCTTC
D gene: TRBD2; J gene: TRBJ2-7; clone size: NA; V gene: TRBV5-6; CDR3 protein: CASSASGGYEQYF; CDR3 DNA: TGTGCCAGCAGCGCCTCGGGGGGCTACGAGCAGTACTTC
D gene: TRBD1; J gene: TRBJ1-5; clone size: NA; V gene: TRBV9; CDR3 protein: CASSVGQGDRPQHF; CDR3 DNA: TGTGCCAGCAGCGTAGGACAGGGGGATAGGCCCCAGCATTTT
D gene: NA; J gene: TRBJ2-7; clone size: NA; V gene: TRBV28; CDR3 protein: CASSLLEGLTEQYF; CDR3 DNA: TGTGCCAGCAGTTTATTGGAGGGCCTCACAGAGCAGTACTTC
D gene: NA; J gene: TRBJ2-1; clone size: NA; V gene: TRBV13; CDR3 protein: CASSSHNLNWGRNEQFF; CDR3 DNA: TGTGCCAGCAGCTCCCACAATCTAAACTGGGGCCGCAATGAGCAGTTCTTC
D gene: TRBD1; J gene: TRBJ1-3; clone size: NA; V gene: TRBV6-6; CDR3 protein: CASSYSRTGGGNTIYF; CDR3 DNA: TGTGCCAGCAGTTACTCCCGGACAGGAGGAGGAAACACCATATATTTT
D gene: NA; J gene: TRBJ2-5; clone size: few; V gene: TRBV7-9; CDR3 protein: CASSLESQETQYF; CDR3 DNA: TGTGCCAGCAGCTTAGAATCACAAGAGACCCAGTACTTC
D gene: NA; J gene: TRBJ1-1; clone size: NA; V gene: TRBV10-3; CDR3 protein: CAISEFQVNTEAFF; CDR3 DNA: TGTGCCATCAGTGAGTTTCAGGTGAACACTGAAGCTTTCTTT
D gene: TRBD1; J gene: TRBJ2-3; clone size: once; V gene: TRBV5-1; CDR3 protein: CASSWNRGDTQYF; CDR3 DNA: TGCGCCAGCAGCTGGAACAGGGGAGATACGCAGTATTTT
D gene: TRBD1; J gene: TRBJ1-1; clone size: NA; V gene: TRBV19; CDR3 protein: CASSVGTGGTEAFF; CDR3 DNA: TGTGCCAGTAGTGTTGGGACAGGGGGGACTGAAGCTTTCTTT
D gene: NA; J gene: TRBJ2-7; clone size: NA; V gene: TRBV5-1; CDR3 protein: CASSLVGRLLSYEQYF; CDR3 DNA: TGCGCCAGCAGCTTGGTTGGCAGGCTGCTCTCCTACGAGCAGTACTTC